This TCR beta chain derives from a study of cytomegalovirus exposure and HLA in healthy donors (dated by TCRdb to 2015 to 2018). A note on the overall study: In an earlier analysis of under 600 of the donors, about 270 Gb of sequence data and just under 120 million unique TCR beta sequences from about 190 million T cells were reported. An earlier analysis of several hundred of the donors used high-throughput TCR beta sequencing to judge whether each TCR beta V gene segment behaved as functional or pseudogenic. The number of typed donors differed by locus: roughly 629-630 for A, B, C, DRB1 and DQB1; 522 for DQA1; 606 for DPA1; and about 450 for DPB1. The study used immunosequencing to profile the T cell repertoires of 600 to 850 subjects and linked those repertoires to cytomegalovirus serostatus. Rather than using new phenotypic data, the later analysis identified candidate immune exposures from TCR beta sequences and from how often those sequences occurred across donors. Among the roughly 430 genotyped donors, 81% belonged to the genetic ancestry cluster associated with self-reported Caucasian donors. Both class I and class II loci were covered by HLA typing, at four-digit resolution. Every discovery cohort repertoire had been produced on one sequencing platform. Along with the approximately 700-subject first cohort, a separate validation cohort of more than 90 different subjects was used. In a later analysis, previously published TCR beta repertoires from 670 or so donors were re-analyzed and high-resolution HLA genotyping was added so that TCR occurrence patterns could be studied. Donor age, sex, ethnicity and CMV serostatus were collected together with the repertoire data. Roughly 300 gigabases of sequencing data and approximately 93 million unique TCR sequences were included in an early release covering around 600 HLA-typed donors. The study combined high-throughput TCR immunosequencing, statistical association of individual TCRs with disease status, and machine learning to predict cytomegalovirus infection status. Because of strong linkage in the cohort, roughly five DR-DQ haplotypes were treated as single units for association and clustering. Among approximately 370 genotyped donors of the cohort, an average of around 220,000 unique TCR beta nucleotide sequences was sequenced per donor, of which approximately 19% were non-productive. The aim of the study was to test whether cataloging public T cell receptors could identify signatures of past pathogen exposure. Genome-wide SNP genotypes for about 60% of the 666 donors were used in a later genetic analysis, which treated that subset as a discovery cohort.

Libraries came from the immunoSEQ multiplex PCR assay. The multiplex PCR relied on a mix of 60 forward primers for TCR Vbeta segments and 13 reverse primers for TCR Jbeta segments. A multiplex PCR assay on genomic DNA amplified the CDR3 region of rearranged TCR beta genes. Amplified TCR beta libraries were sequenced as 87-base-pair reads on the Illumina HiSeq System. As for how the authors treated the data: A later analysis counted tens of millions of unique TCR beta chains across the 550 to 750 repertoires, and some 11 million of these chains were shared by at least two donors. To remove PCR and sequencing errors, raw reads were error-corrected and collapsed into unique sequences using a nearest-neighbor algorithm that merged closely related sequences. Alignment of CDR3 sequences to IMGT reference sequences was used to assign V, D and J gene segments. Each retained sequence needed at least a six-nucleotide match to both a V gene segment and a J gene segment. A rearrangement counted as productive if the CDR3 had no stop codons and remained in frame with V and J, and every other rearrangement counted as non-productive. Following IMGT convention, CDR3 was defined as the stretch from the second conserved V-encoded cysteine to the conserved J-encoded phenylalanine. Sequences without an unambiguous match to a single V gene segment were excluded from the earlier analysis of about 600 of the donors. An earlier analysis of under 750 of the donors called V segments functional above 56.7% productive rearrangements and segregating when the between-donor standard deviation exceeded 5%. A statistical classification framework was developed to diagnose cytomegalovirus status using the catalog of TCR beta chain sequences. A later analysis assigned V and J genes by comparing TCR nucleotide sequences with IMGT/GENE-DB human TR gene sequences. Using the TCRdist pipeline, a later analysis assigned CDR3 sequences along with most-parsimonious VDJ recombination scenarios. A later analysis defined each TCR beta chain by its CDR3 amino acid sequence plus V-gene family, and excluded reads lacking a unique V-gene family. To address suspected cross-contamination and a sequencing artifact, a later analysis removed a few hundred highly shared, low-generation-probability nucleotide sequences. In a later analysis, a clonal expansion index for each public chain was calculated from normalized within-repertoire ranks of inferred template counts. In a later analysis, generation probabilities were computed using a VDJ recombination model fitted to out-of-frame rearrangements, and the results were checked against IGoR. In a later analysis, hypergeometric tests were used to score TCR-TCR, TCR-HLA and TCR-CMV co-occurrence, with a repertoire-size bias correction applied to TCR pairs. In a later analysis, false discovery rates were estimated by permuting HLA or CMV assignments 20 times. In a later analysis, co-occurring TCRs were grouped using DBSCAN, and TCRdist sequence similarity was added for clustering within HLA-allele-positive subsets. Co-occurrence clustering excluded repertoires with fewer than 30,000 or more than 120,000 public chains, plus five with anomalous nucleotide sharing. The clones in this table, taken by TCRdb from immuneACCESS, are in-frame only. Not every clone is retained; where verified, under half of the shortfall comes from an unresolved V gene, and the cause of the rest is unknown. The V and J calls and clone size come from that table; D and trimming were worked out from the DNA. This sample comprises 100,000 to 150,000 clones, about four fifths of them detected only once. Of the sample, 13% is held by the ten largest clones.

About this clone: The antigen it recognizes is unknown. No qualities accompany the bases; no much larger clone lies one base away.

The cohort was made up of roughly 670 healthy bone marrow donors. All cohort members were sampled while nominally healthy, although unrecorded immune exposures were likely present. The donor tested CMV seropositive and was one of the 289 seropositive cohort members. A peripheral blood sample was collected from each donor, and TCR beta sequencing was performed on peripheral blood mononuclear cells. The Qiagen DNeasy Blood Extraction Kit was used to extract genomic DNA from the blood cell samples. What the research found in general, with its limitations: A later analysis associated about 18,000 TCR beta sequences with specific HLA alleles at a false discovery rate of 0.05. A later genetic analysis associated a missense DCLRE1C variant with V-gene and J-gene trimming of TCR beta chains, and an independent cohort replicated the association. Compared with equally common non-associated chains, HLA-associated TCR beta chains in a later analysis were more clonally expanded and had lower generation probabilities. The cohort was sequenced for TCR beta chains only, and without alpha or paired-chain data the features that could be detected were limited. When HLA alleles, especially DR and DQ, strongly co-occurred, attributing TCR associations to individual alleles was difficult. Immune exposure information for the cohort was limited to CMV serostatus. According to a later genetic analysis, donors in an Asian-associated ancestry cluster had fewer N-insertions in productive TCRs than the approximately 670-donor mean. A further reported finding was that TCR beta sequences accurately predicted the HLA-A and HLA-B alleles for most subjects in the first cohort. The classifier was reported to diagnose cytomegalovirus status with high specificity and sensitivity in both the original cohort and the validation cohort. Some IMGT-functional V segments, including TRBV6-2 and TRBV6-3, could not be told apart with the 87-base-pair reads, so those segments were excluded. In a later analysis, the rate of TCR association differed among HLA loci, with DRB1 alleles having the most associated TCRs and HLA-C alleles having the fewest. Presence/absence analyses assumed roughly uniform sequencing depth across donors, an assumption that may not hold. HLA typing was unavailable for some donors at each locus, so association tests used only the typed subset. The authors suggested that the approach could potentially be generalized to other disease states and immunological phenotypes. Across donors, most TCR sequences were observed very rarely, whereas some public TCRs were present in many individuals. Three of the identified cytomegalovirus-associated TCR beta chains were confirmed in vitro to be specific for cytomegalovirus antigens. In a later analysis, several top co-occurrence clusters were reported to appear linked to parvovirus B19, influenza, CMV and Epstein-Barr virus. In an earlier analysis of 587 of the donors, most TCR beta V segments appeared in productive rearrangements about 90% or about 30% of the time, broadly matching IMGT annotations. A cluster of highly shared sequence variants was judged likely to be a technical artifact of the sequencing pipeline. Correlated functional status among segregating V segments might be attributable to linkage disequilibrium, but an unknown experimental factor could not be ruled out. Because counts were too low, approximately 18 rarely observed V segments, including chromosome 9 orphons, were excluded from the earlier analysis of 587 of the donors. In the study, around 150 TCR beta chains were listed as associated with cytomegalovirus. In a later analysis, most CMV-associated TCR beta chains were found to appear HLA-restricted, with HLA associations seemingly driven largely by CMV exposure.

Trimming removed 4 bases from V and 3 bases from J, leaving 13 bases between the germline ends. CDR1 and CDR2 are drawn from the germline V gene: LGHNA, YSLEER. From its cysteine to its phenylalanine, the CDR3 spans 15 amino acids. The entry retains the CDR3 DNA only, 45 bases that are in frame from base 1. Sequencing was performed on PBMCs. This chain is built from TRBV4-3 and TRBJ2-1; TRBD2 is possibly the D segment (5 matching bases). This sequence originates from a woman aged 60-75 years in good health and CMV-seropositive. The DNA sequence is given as TGCGCCAGCAGCCCAACTAGTGTCGACTACAATGAGCAGTTCTTC. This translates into CASSPTSVDYNEQFF.